Listed here is a single T cell receptor beta chain. This entry belongs to a study of monozygotic twins with inflammatory bowel disease. The CDR3 loop spans 21 amino acids. Germline CDR1 reads SGHNT; CDR2 reads YYREEE (reference sequence). Template switching incorporated UMIs with a 6-nucleotide sample barcode. TCRdb reprocessed the 5' RACE reads and reports one entry per CDR3 protein, with no DNA. The sample shows about 300,000 distinct CDR3 sequences, and over 5.5% sits with its ten largest clones. The receptor comes from a human donor with ulcerative colitis or Crohn's disease, or a healthy co-twin of an affected twin (not recorded which). What was sequenced was blood. The chain couples TRBV5-4 to TRBJ2-1; TCRdb's D gene call, TRBD1, goes unchecked for lack of DNA. The CDR3 spells CASSLVYGTGGPSRRENEQFF. The whole variable domain, remainder taken from reference TRBV5-4 and TRBJ2-1, is ETGVTQSPTHLIKTRGQQVTLRCSSQSGHNTVSWYQQALGQGPQFIFQYYREEENGRGNFPPRFSGLQFPNYSSELNVNALELDDSALYLCASSLVYGTGGPSRRENEQFFGPGTRLTVL.